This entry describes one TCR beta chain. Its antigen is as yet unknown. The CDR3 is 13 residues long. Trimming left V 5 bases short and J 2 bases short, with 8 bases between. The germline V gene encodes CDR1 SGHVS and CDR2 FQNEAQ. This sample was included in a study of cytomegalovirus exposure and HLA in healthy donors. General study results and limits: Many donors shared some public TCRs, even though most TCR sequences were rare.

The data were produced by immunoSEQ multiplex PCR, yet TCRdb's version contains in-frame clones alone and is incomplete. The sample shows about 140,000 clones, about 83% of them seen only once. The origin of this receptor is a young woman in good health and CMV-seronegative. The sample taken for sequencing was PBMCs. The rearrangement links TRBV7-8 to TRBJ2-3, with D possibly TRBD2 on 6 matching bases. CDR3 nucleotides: TGTGCCAGCAGCCGGGGGTCCACAGATACGCAGTATTTT. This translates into CASSRGSTDTQYF.